The 27 T cell receptor beta chains below all came from one sample that was sequenced in a study of blood T cell repertoires in COVID-19. Assay: immunoSEQ multiplex PCR; the TCRdb copy retains only in-frame clones and omits some. The data hold hundreds of thousands of clones, with about 90% observed a single time. Sequencing was carried out using PBMCs or T cells enriched from blood (not recorded which). Source of these receptors: a woman aged 50 to 65 in a cohort exposed to, infected with or recovered from COVID-19 (not recorded which).

The chain employs TRBV10-3 and TRBJ2-7, with 9 bases aligning to TRBD1. V shed 5 bases and J 2 bases; nucleotides not matched to a gene: 7. Looked up from germline, CDR1 is ENHRY and CDR2 is SYGVKD. The CDR3 is made up of 15 amino acids. The CDR3 sequence is CAISPDRGTAYEQYF. CDR3 bases: TGTGCCATCAGTCCGGACAGGGGAACTGCCTACGAGCAGTACTTC.

The chain joins TRBV2 to TRBJ1-1; D possibly corresponds to TRBD1 (6 bases). Per the germline V gene, CDR1 is SNHLY and CDR2 is FYNNEI. The CDR3 extends over 13 amino acids. The V end was cut by 5 bases, the J end by 1 base, with 8 bases between. CDR3 amino acids: CASSLTGNTEAFF. The CDR3 DNA reads as TGTGCCAGCAGTCTGACAGGGAACACTGAAGCTTTCTTT.

The chain recombines TRBV5-4 with TRBJ2-5; TRBD2 matches at 7 bases. The CDR3 is 13 amino acids. Trimming removed 5 bases from V and 5 bases from J; junction bases left unmatched: 6. The germline gives CDR1 SGHNT, CDR2 YYREEE (reference sequence). The CDR3: CASRPTSDETQYF. CDR3 nucleotides: TGTGCCAGCAGACCCACTAGCGATGAGACCCAGTACTTC.

This rearrangement joins TRBV7-2 to TRBJ1-2, with TRBD1 matching 7 bases. Per germline, CDR1 SGHTA and CDR2 FQGNSA. This CDR3 comprises 15 residues. After removal of 3 bases from V and 0 bases from J, the junction contained 4 bases not matched to a gene. The CDR3, as DNA: TGTGCCAGCAGCTTCCGGACAGGCACTAACTATGGCTACACCTTC. Its protein product is CASSFRTGTNYGYTF.

This clone was detected only once. The V call is TRBV7-6, the J call TRBJ1-3, with 12 bases aligning to TRBD1. Germline loops: CDR1 SGHVS, CDR2 FNYEAQ. Trimming cost V 7 bases and J 4 bases; bases outside gene matches: 17. The CDR3 is made up of 19 amino acids. CDR3 nucleotide sequence: TGTGCCAGCACTATAAGCCGTGGCGGGACAGGGGGCACCGGAAACACCATATATTTT. Amino acids: CASTISRGGTGGTGNTIYF. Full variable domain (rest looked up from reference TRBV7-6 and TRBJ1-3): GAGVSQSPRYKVTKRGQDVALRCDPISGHVSLYWYRQALGQGPEFLTYFNYEAQQDKSGLPNDRFSAERPEGSISTLTIQRTEQRDSAMYRCASTISRGGTGGTGNTIYFGEGSWLTVV.

This chain joins TRBV19 and TRBJ1-2; D is unclear. Germline V gene sequence: CDR1 LNHDA, CDR2 SQIVND (reference sequence). CDR3 size: 17 residues. V was clipped by 5 bases and J by 3 bases, with 22 bases between them. CDR3 amino acids: CASSLRPGYLLDYGYTF. The CDR3 nucleotides read TGTGCCAGTAGTCTGAGGCCCGGGTACTTACTGGACTATGGCTACACCTTC.

This chain links TRBV11-2 with TRBJ1-1, with D possibly being TRBD1 (6 bases). Germline CDR1 is SGHAT and CDR2 is FQNNGV. The CDR3 spans 17 residues. Trimming cost V 0 bases and J 3 bases, with 17 bases left between them. The CDR3 DNA is TGTGCCAGCAGCTTAGAAATCACAGGGAGCGGGGACACTGAAGCTTTCTTT. Its protein is CASSLEITGSGDTEAFF.

This clone was picked up one time. The chain employs TRBV24-1 and TRBJ2-1; 10 bases align to TRBD2. V was clipped by 1 base and J by 7 bases; unmatched bases: 3. In germline, CDR1 is KGHDR, CDR2 SFDVKD. This CDR3 contains 15 residues. The CDR3 sequence: CATSDFASGGNEQFF. DNA of the CDR3: TGTGCCACCAGTGATTTCGCTAGCGGGGGTAATGAGCAGTTCTTC.

The chain is built from TRBV20-1 and TRBJ1-2, with 8 bases matching TRBD1. Germline loops: CDR1 DFQATT, CDR2 SNEGSKA (reference sequence). CDR3 length: 15 amino acids. V lost 3 bases and J lost 5; bases outside the gene matches: 11. DNA of the CDR3: TGCAGTGCTAGTCGCTTACAGGGGGTAACATATGGCTACACCTTC. It translates to CSASRLQGVTYGYTF.

The rearrangement joins TRBV5-5 to TRBJ2-7; D gene unclear. This CDR3 has 13 amino acids. Trimming left V 7 bases short and J 1 base short, with 12 bases between. The V gene's germline CDR1 is SGHKS and CDR2 YYEKEE (reference sequence). CDR3 nucleotide sequence: TGTGCCAGCGGTACTTCCCCGTCCTACGAGCAGTACTTC. Protein sequence: CASGTSPSYEQYF. Looking up the rest from reference TRBV5-5 and TRBJ2-7 gives the full variable domain: DAGVTQSPTHLIKTRGQQVTLRCSPISGHKSVSWYQQVLGQGPQFIFQYYEKEERGRGNFPDRFSARQFPNYSSELNVNALLLGDSALYLCASGTSPSYEQYFGPGTRLTVT.

The V gene is TRBV24-1, the J gene TRBJ2-1; D call uncertain. The CDR3 covers 13 residues. Germline lookup yields CDR1 KGHDR and CDR2 SFDVKD. Trimming cost V 2 bases and J 9 bases, with 10 bases left between them. CDR3 amino acids: CATSDSLQSEQFF. CDR3 sequence (DNA): TGTGCCACCAGTGATTCGTTACAGAGTGAGCAGTTCTTC.

The chain couples TRBV29-1 to TRBJ2-4; 13 bases fit TRBD2. In germline, CDR1 is SQVTM, CDR2 ANQGSEA. V lost 7 bases, J lost 5 bases, and 5 bases stayed unmatched. This CDR3 is 14 amino acids long. The CDR3 sequence is CSARLAGGQNIQYF. CDR3 coding DNA: TGCAGCGCACGACTAGCGGGGGGCCAAAACATTCAGTACTTC.

The count of this clone is one. The genes are TRBV2 and TRBJ2-7, with 12 positions matching TRBD2. Germline V gene data show CDR1 as SNHLY and CDR2 as FYNNEI. The J segment lost 9 bases and the V segment lost 4 bases, leaving 13 bases of the junction unmatched. The CDR3 covers 16 residues. The CDR3 coding sequence is TGTGCCAGCAGTGGAGGCCTACTAGCGGGGGGTTTGGTGCAGTACTTC. Translating it yields CASSGGLLAGGLVQYF. Supplemented by reference TRBV2 and TRBJ2-7, the full variable domain reads EPEVTQTPSHQVTQMGQEVILRCVPISNHLYFYWYRQILGQKVEFLVSFYNNEISEKSEIFDDQFSVERPDGSNFTLKIRSTKLEDSAMYFCASSGGLLAGGLVQYFGPGTRLTVT.

The chain links TRBV7-9 to TRBJ1-6, with D unclear. Germline CDR1 and CDR2: SEHNR and FQNEAQ (reference sequence). The CDR3 has 16 residues. Trimming removed 7 bases from V and 0 bases from J, with 13 bases in between. The DNA of the CDR3 is TGTGCCAGCACCGTTACTTCGAGCTCCTATAATTCACCCCTCCACTTT. Amino acids: CASTVTSSSYNSPLHF.

This sequence joins TRBV29-1 and TRBJ1-1, with D perhaps matching TRBD1 (5 bases). This CDR3 region has 13 residues. V shed 3 bases and J shed 3 bases, with 11 bases lying between them. The V gene's germline CDR1 is SQVTM and CDR2 ANQGSEA. DNA of the CDR3: TGCAGCGTTGACTGGGGCCGGGACACTGAAGCTTTCTTT. Encoded protein: CSVDWGRDTEAFF.

The chain joins TRBV3-1 (or the pseudogene TRBV3-2) to TRBJ1-2; 9 positions match TRBD1. This CDR3 spans 13 amino acids. Trimming took 4 bases from V and 10 from J; bases not matched to a gene: 7. The germline V gene has CDR1 LGHDT and CDR2 YNNKEL (reference sequence). CDR3 nucleotides: TGTGCCAGCAGCCTCATTGGGACAGGGTCCTACACCTTC. Amino acid sequence: CASSLIGTGSYTF.

This chain joins TRBV4-3 and TRBJ2-7; 8 positions agree with TRBD1. Germline assignment: CDR1 LGHNA and CDR2 YSLEER. J was trimmed by 2 bases and V by 3 bases; bases with no gene match: 6. The CDR3 has 15 amino acids. The CDR3 sequence: CASSQSPQGAYEQYF. The DNA of the CDR3 is TGCGCCAGCAGCCAGTCACCACAGGGGGCCTACGAGCAGTACTTC.

The V call is TRBV5-6, the J call TRBJ1-5, with D perhaps TRBD1 (5 bases). The CDR3 loop spans 15 amino acids. The V end was cut by 4 bases, the J end by 9 bases, with 20 bases between. Germline V gene data show CDR1 as SGHDT and CDR2 as YYEEEE. The CDR3 DNA sequence: TGTGCCAGCAGCGGCGGGAGGGGATCCAGGAGGCCCCAGCATTTT. Protein product: CASSGGRGSRRPQHF.

CDR3 sequence (DNA): TGTGCCAGCAGCTTGGCGGACAGCTCCTACGAGCAGTACTTC. This gives the protein CASSLADSSYEQYF. The chain couples TRBV5-4 to TRBJ2-7; a possible D gene is TRBD1 (6 bases). Trimming left V 0 bases short and J 0 bases short, with 7 bases between. The CDR3 is made up of 14 amino acids. Looked up from germline, CDR1 is SGHNT and CDR2 is YYREEE (reference sequence).

V and J are TRBV4-3 and TRBJ2-5; maybe TRBD2 (5 bases). The CDR3 totals 15 residues. Germline CDR1 LGHNA, CDR2 YSLEER. Trimming removed 2 bases from V and 5 bases from J, with 15 bases in between. The CDR3 here is CASSQHQLERETQYF. The CDR3 region has the DNA TGCGCCAGCAGCCAACACCAGTTGGAGCGGGAGACCCAGTACTTC.

The V gene is TRBV7-9, the J gene TRBJ1-1, with D uncertain. The CDR3 sequence is 13 residues long. The ends were cut back, 6 bases at V and 7 bases at J, with 15 bases in the middle. Germline V gives CDR1 SEHNR, CDR2 FQNEAQ (reference sequence). For the CDR3, the DNA is TGTGCCAGCAGTCAAAGGCGGGGTAATGAAGCTTTCTTT. Translation: CASSQRRGNEAFF. Together with reference TRBV7-9 and TRBJ1-1, the CDR3 gives the full variable domain: DTGVSQNPRHKITKRGQNVTFRCDPISEHNRLYWYRQTLGQGPEFLTYFQNEAQLEKSRLLSDRFSAERPKGSFSTLEIQRTEQGDSAMYLCASSQRRGNEAFFGQGTRLTVV.

The CDR3 region is CASSLVRGRLSEQYF. CDR3 in DNA: TGTGCCAGCAGCTTGGTAAGGGGGCGGCTCTCCGAGCAGTACTTC. This chain links TRBV5-5 with TRBJ2-7; 7 nucleotides line up with TRBD1. Germline CDR1 is SGHKS and CDR2 is YYEKEE (reference sequence). The CDR3 loop spans 15 amino acids. The J segment lost 6 bases and the V segment lost 0 bases, leaving 9 bases of the junction unmatched.

V usage is TRBV6-5 and J usage is TRBJ1-2; D call uncertain. Per germline, CDR1 MNHEY and CDR2 SVGAGI. Trimming pared 8 bases from V and 4 bases from J, leaving 20 bases between. CDR3 length: 15 amino acids. The CDR3 DNA reads TGTGCCAGCTTGGCGGGCAGCACTCTACTCTATGGCTACACCTTC. It specifies CASLAGSTLLYGYTF.

V usage is TRBV15 and J usage is TRBJ2-1; 14 bases are shared with TRBD2. CDR1 is LNHNV and CDR2 is YYDKDF in the germline V gene (reference sequence). The V segment lost 2 bases and the J segment 1 base; nucleotides outside the gene matches: 10. The CDR3 runs 20 residues. CDR3 region: CATSRPTGLAGVGSYNEQFF. CDR3 bases: TGTGCCACCAGCAGACCGACGGGACTAGCGGGGGTAGGTTCCTACAATGAGCAGTTCTTC.

The genes are TRBV18 and TRBJ1-5; 10 bases match TRBD1. J lost 8 bases, V lost 2 bases, and 9 bases had no gene match. The germline CDR1 and CDR2 sequences are KGHSH and LQKENI. This CDR3 is 16 amino acids long. The CDR3 sequence: CASSPGQGGLWEPQHF. CDR3 nucleotide sequence: TGTGCCAGCTCACCAGGACAGGGGGGCCTGTGGGAGCCCCAGCATTTT. Drawing the rest from reference TRBV18 and TRBJ1-5, the complete variable domain is NAGVMQNPRHLVRRRGQEARLRCSPMKGHSHVYWYRQLPEEGLKFMVYLQKENIIDESGMPKERFSAEFPKEGPSILRIQQVVRGDSAAYFCASSPGQGGLWEPQHFGDGTRLSIL.

The chain is built from TRBV5-8 and TRBJ1-6; 9 bases line up with TRBD1. This CDR3 is 14 amino acids long. V was clipped by 4 bases and J by 12 bases; unmatched bases: 8. CDR1 and CDR2 (germline): SGHTS, YDEGEE. The CDR3 DNA reads as TGTGCCAGCAGCCCCGGGGACAGGGAAATACCCCTCCACTTT. It codes for CASSPGDREIPLHF. Complete variable domain (other parts from reference TRBV5-8 and TRBJ1-6): EAGVTQSPTHLIKTRGQQATLRCSPISGHTSVYWYQQALGLGLQFLLWYDEGEERNRGNFPPRFSGRQFPNYSSELNVNALELEDSALYLCASSPGDREIPLHFGNGTRLTVT.

The J gene is TRBJ1-1, the V gene TRBV4-1; 7 nucleotides align to TRBD1. The CDR3 consists of 16 residues. The V gene's germline CDR1 is MGHRA and CDR2 YSYEKL. V dropped 2 bases and J dropped 0; count of bases not matched to a gene: 6. The CDR3, as DNA: TGCGCCAGCAGCCAATACGACAGGGTCCTGAACACTGAAGCTTTCTTT. Protein product: CASSQYDRVLNTEAFF.